A selection of T cell receptor beta chains follows, all from one sample in a study of T cells in localized non-small cell lung cancer. Profiling relied on immunoSEQ multiplex PCR, and the TCRdb table lists in-frame clones only, not all of them. This table holds 20,000 to 30,000 clones, over 70% found once. Source: peripheral blood, taken before any cancer treatment. The receptors were gathered from a man aged 40 to 70 with stage III squamous cell lung carcinoma. The CDR3 runs from the conserved cysteine through the conserved F or W. The order of the fields is D gene, J gene, V gene, clone size, CDR3 protein, CDR3 DNA. The D gene is left open where the match is weak. The size of a clone is reported for some rows only, either as once, few or many, or as a class for expanded clones.

>-|TRBJ2-3|TRBV7-6|-
CASSQLEVGKQYF
TGTGCCAGCAGCCAACTGGAGGTCGGGAAGCAGTATTTT
>-|TRBJ1-2|TRBV7-9|-
CASSYAGQNQAYGYTF
TGTGCCAGCAGCTACGCCGGCCAGAATCAGGCCTATGGCTACACCTTC
>TRBD1|TRBJ1-1|TRBV5-6|-
CASSHGTGGTEAFF
TGTGCCAGCAGCCACGGGACAGGGGGCACTGAAGCTTTCTTT
>TRBD1|TRBJ2-4|TRBV28|-
CASSGTEGNIQYF
TGTGCCAGCAGTGGGACAGAGGGAAACATTCAGTACTTC
>TRBD1|TRBJ2-5|TRBV9|-
CANSASGTGSVETQYF
TGTGCCAACAGCGCCTCCGGGACAGGGAGCGTGGAGACCCAGTACTTC
>-|TRBJ1-2|TRBV27|-
CASSLSFSLGESFYGYTF
TGTGCCAGCAGTTTATCCTTTAGTTTGGGGGAATCCTTCTATGGCTACACCTTC
>-|TRBJ1-2|TRBV6-1|-
CASSDKTGTYGYTF
TGTGCCAGCAGCGATAAGACAGGAACCTATGGCTACACCTTC
>-|TRBJ2-1|TRBV27|-
CASRTIVMGWEVF
TGTGCCAGCCGTACAATAGTTATGGGCTGGGAGGTCTTC
>TRBD1|TRBJ1-2|TRBV5-4|-
CASSLGQGVYGYTF
TGTGCCAGCAGCTTGGGACAGGGTGTCTATGGCTACACCTTC
>-|TRBJ2-5|TRBV19|-
CASSDQAGYQETQYF
TGTGCCAGTAGTGATCAAGCAGGGTACCAAGAGACCCAGTACTTC
>-|TRBJ1-1|TRBV3-1/TRBV3-2|-
CASSPGNPF
TGTGCCAGCAGCCCGGGGAACCCGTTT
>-|TRBJ2-3|TRBV5-1|-
CASSLEYKDTQYF
TGCGCCAGCAGCTTGGAATATAAAGATACGCAGTATTTT
>-|TRBJ1-4|TRBV6-1|-
CASSEARPEKLFF
TGTGCCAGCAGTGAAGCGCGACCGGAAAAACTGTTTTTT
>-|TRBJ2-5|TRBV7-8|-
CASSQWGTNQETQYF
TGTGCCAGCAGCCAGTGGGGTACAAATCAAGAGACCCAGTACTTC
>TRBD1|TRBJ2-5|TRBV28|-
CASGQGARETQYF
TGTGCCAGCGGACAGGGGGCGAGGGAGACCCAGTACTTC
>TRBD2|TRBJ2-5|TRBV19|-
CASSGTSGYQETQYF
TGTGCCAGTAGTGGGACTAGCGGTTACCAAGAGACCCAGTACTTC
>-|TRBJ1-1|TRBV5-6|-
CASSTAWGEAFF
TGTGCCAGCAGCACAGCCTGGGGGGAGGCTTTCTTT
>-|TRBJ2-7|TRBV18|-
CASSPSRSGTHEQYF
TGTGCCAGCTCACCAAGCAGGAGTGGAACCCACGAGCAGTACTTC
>-|TRBJ2-5|TRBV20-1|-
CSAEGETQYF
TGCAGTGCCGAGGGAGAGACCCAGTACTTC
>TRBD2|TRBJ2-1|TRBV29-1|few
CSVPSGSFDEQFF
TGCAGCGTGCCTAGCGGGAGTTTTGATGAGCAGTTCTTC
>-|TRBJ2-1|TRBV5-1|-
CASSLGVGLGGNEQFF
TGCGCCAGCAGCTTGGGGGTCGGCCTAGGGGGCAATGAGCAGTTCTTC
>-|TRBJ2-5|TRBV29-1|-
CSTVDAGETQYF
TGCAGCACCGTCGATGCGGGAGAGACCCAGTACTTC
>-|TRBJ1-2|TRBV29-1|-
CSVEDSKNLNYGYTF
TGCAGCGTTGAGGACAGTAAAAACCTCAACTATGGCTACACCTTC
>TRBD2|TRBJ2-1|TRBV9|few
CASSVGGTSGGNEQFF
TGTGCCAGCAGCGTAGGAGGGACTAGCGGGGGGAATGAGCAGTTCTTC
>-|TRBJ2-3|TRBV11-2|few
CASSLDGGTVTDTQYF
TGTGCCAGCAGCTTAGATGGGGGTACGGTAACAGATACGCAGTATTTT
>TRBD1|TRBJ2-1|TRBV9|-
CASSYSGTGLWDEQFF
TGTGCCAGCAGTTACTCCGGGACAGGGCTTTGGGATGAGCAGTTCTTC
>-|TRBJ1-2|TRBV7-8|-
CATAGPKSAAGNYGYTF
TGTGCCACCGCAGGACCTAAGTCTGCCGCTGGTAACTATGGCTACACCTTC
>-|TRBJ2-4|TRBV28|-
CASSTMPENIQYF
TGTGCCAGCAGTACTATGCCCGAAAACATTCAGTACTTC
>-|TRBJ1-1|TRBV28|few
CASSEGDTEAFF
TGTGCCAGCAGCGAGGGAGACACTGAAGCTTTCTTT
>TRBD1|TRBJ1-1|TRBV10-1|-
CASSGGQGFNTEAFF
TGCGCCAGCAGTGGCGGACAGGGGTTTAACACTGAAGCTTTCTTT
>-|TRBJ1-1|TRBV6-5|-
CASSQPEGRAFF
TGTGCCAGCAGCCAACCAGAAGGGAGAGCTTTCTTT
>-|TRBJ2-7|TRBV28|once
CASSTGFTREQYF
TGTGCCAGCAGTACAGGGTTTACCCGCGAGCAGTACTTC
>-|TRBJ1-5|TRBV28|-
CASTSIGNQPQHF
TGTGCCAGCACCTCGATCGGGAATCAGCCCCAGCATTTT
>-|TRBJ2-2|TRBV5-1|-
CASSLALTGRGTGELFF
TGCGCCAGCAGCTTGGCCCTCACAGGCCGGGGCACCGGGGAGCTGTTTTTT
>-|TRBJ1-1|TRBV18|once
CASSPSTDTEAFF
TGTGCCAGCTCACCCTCGACGGACACTGAAGCTTTCTTT
>-|TRBJ1-5|TRBV29-1|-
CSVRVGYSNQPQHF
TGCAGCGTTCGGGTGGGCTATAGCAATCAGCCCCAGCATTTT
>-|TRBJ1-3|TRBV7-9|-
CASSFAGDGNTIYF
TGTGCCAGCAGCTTCGCAGGGGATGGAAACACCATATATTTT
>TRBD1|TRBJ1-6|TRBV7-2|-
CASSQSTGVNFSPLHF
TGTGCCAGCAGCCAATCGACAGGGGTAAATTTTTCACCCCTCCACTTT
>-|TRBJ1-5|TRBV25-1|few
CASSADGNQPQHF
TGTGCCAGCAGTGCGGATGGCAATCAGCCCCAGCATTTT
>TRBD1|TRBJ2-1|TRBV6-1|-
CASSPDRVNNEQFF
TGTGCCAGCAGCCCGGACAGGGTAAACAATGAGCAGTTCTTC
>-|TRBJ2-1|TRBV13|-
CASSWKGTGEQFF
TGTGCCAGCAGCTGGAAGGGTACCGGTGAGCAGTTCTTC
>-|TRBJ2-2|TRBV27|few
CASSFPGTGELFF
TGTGCCAGCAGTTTTCCGGGGACCGGGGAGCTGTTTTTT
>TRBD2|TRBJ2-1|TRBV5-1|-
CASSFEASGNYNEQFF
TGCGCCAGCAGTTTTGAGGCTAGCGGGAACTACAATGAGCAGTTCTTC
>-|TRBJ1-1|TRBV6-5|-
CASKEVRGPEAFF
TGTGCCAGCAAGGAAGTCAGGGGTCCTGAAGCTTTCTTT
>-|TRBJ2-3|TRBV2|-
CASPRYRTDTQYF
TGTGCCAGCCCTCGATATCGCACAGATACGCAGTATTTT
>-|TRBJ2-6|TRBV2|-
CASSERGTGANVLTF
TGTGCCAGCAGTGAACGGGGGACTGGGGCCAACGTCCTGACTTTC
>-|TRBJ2-6|TRBV14|-
CASSREVLSGANVLTF
TGTGCCAGCAGCCGAGAGGTACTCTCTGGGGCCAACGTCCTGACTTTC
>-|TRBJ1-5|TRBV15|few
CATSLEDSNQPQHF
TGTGCCACCAGCTTAGAGGACAGCAATCAGCCCCAGCATTTT
>-|TRBJ2-3|TRBV27|-
CASSIVPTDTQYF
TGTGCCAGCAGTATCGTCCCCACAGATACGCAGTATTTT
>TRBD2|TRBJ2-7|TRBV28|few
CASRQTSGRLYEQYF
TGTGCCAGCAGACAGACTAGCGGGAGACTCTACGAGCAGTACTTC
>TRBD1|TRBJ2-7|TRBV28|-
CASSFLFPSPQGDYEQYF
TGTGCCAGCAGTTTTCTTTTTCCCTCACCTCAGGGGGACTACGAGCAGTACTTC
>-|TRBJ1-5|TRBV28|-
CASSLDGINQPQHF
TGTGCCAGCAGTTTGGACGGAATCAATCAGCCCCAGCATTTT